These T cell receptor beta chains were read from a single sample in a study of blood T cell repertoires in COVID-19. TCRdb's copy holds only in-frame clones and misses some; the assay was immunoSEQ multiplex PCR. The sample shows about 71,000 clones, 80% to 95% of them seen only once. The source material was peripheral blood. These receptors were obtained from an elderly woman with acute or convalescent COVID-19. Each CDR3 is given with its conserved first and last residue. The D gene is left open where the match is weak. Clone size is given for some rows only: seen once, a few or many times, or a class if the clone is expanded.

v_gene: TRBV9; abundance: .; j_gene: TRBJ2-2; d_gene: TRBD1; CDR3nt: TGTGCCAGCAGCGTAGCGGGGACAGTAAACACCGGGGAGCTGTTTTTT; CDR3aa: CASSVAGTVNTGELFF
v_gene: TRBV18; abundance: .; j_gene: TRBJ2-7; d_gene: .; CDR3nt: TGTGCCAGCTCACCGGGCTACTCGGGAAGTTGGATGGGGTACGAGCAGTACTTC; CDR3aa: CASSPGYSGSWMGYEQYF
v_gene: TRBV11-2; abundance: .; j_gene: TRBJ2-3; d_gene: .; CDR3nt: TGTGCCACCTCAAGGGGGGGGTCCACAGATACGCAGTATTTT; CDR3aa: CATSRGGSTDTQYF
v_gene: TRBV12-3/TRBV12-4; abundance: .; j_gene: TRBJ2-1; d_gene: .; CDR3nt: TGTGCCAGCGAGGGTACCAACAATGAGCAGTTCTTC; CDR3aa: CASEGTNNEQFF
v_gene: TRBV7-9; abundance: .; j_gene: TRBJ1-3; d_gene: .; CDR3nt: TGTGCCAGCAGCTTATCTCCGAGGCCGTCGGTGCTGAACACCATATATTTT; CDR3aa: CASSLSPRPSVLNTIYF
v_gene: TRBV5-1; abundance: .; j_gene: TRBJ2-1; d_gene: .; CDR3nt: TGCGCCAGCAGCTTAGGGGGCTCCTACAATGAGCAGTTCTTC; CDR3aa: CASSLGGSYNEQFF
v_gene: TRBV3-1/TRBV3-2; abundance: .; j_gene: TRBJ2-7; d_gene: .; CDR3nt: TGTGCCAGCAGCCAAGCGACAGGTACCTACGAGCAGTACTTC; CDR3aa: CASSQATGTYEQYF
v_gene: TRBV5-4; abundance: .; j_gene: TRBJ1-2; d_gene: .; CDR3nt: TGTGCCAGCAGCTTGCGGACAGATAACTATGGCTACACCTTC; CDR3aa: CASSLRTDNYGYTF
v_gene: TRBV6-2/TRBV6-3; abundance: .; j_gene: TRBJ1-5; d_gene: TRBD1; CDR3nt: TGTGCCAGCAGCTCTCTGGGACAGAATCAGCCCCAGCATTTT; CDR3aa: CASSSLGQNQPQHF
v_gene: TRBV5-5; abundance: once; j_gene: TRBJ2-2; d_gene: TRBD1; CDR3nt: TGTGCCAGCAGATTGGGACAGGGTAACACCGGGGAGCTGTTTTTT; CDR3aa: CASRLGQGNTGELFF
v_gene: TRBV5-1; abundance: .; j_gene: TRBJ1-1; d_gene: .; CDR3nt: TGCGCCAGCAGCGATGGGGTCGACAGGAAAGCTTTCTTT; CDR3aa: CASSDGVDRKAFF
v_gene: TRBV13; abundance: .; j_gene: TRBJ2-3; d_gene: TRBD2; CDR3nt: TGTGCCAGCAGCCCAAGACTAGCAAATACAGATACGCAGTATTTT; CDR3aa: CASSPRLANTDTQYF